The clone carrying this TCR beta chain came up once. Sequencing was performed with immunoSEQ multiplex PCR; in TCRdb, only in-frame clones are kept and a portion is missing. The sample contains approximately 250,000 clones, more than 70% of which appear only once. The CDR3 runs to 14 residues. Per germline, CDR1 LGHNA and CDR2 YNFKEQ. Trimming shortened V by 3 bases and J by 3 bases, and 12 bases separated the two germline ends. The data belong to a study of blood T cell repertoires in COVID-19. This clonotype originated in a woman between 55 and 75 years old in a cohort exposed to, infected with or recovered from COVID-19 (not recorded which). Source material: PBMCs or T cells enriched from blood (not recorded which). The J gene is TRBJ2-7, the V gene TRBV4-2; D uncertain. CDR3 nucleotide sequence: TGTGCCAGCAGCCAGGCTGACTTGAGCTACGAGCAGTACTTC. As protein: CASSQADLSYEQYF.